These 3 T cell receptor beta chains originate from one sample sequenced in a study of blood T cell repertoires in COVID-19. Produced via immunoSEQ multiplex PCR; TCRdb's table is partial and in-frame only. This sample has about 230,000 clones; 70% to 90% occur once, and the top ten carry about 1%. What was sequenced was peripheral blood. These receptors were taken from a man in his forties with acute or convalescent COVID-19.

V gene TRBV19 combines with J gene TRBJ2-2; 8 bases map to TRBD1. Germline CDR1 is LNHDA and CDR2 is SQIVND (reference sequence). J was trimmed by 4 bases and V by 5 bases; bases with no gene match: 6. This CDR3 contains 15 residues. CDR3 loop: CASSVVDRATGELFF. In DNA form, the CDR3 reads TGTGCCAGTAGTGTCGTGGACAGGGCCACCGGGGAGCTGTTTTTT.

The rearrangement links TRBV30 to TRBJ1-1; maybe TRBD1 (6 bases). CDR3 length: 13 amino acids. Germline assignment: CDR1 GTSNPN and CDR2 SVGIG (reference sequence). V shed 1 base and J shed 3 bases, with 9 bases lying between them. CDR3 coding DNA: TGTGCCTGGAGTGCGTCAGGGGACACTGAAGCTTTCTTT. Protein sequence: CAWSASGDTEAFF.

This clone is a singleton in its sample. As DNA, the CDR3 is TGTGCCAGCAGCTTGGCTGGTGGAGGGAAGCGAGCCACAGATACGCAGTATTTT. Translation gives CASSLAGGGKRATDTQYF. The gene calls are TRBV5-6 and TRBJ2-3; the D gene is possibly TRBD2 (6 bases). The CDR3 sequence is 18 residues long. V was trimmed by 0 bases and J by 2 bases, leaving 19 bases between them. The V gene's germline CDR1 is SGHDT and CDR2 YYEEEE.